This TCR beta chain was observed in a study of quantifying T cell responses using KT2 cells. Study details: Reverse transcription used primers in the TCR alpha and beta constant regions. Overall study findings and caveats: KT2 sequence counts showed saturation when very many KT2 cells were spiked in.

An oligo carrying a UMI was ligated to the cDNA 3' end. An equimolar mix of RC1.1 and RC1.2 primed the beta chain across TRBC1 and TRBC2. Starting with the second PCR, alpha and beta TCR chains went through separate processing. TCRdb used MiXCR to reprocess the UMI-ligation and nested PCR reads, holding one entry per CDR3 protein. The table has 40,000 to 60,000 distinct CDR3 sequences, 11% seen once. A range of KT2-to-PBMC ratios was made using fixed PBMC numbers. The CDR3 has 14 amino acids. V lost 6 bases to trimming and J lost 4 bases, with 12 bases between them. Germline CDR1 and CDR2: SNHLY and FYNNEI. On this clonotype: Its target is unknown.

The sample consisted of PBMCs spiked with cells of the T cell clone KT2. The clonotype was recovered from a human donor. The rearrangement uses TRBV2 and TRBJ2-2; no clear D gene. The CDR3, as DNA: TGTGCCAGCAGCGGAGTAGCCGGCACCGGGGAGCTGTTTTTT. Protein sequence: CASSGVAGTGELFF.